A single sample is the source of the 18 T cell receptor beta chains below, sequenced in a study of T-cell reconstitution after alpha-beta-depleted transplantation in children. As it was prepared, the TCRbeta library received unique molecular identifiers. TCRdb re-called the PCR reads through MiXCR, storing one row per CDR3 protein. The table includes roughly 350,000 distinct CDR3 sequences, 9% to 12% detected once. Sequences were derived from PBMCs from the stem cell graft donor, sampled from the stem cell graft. These receptor sequences come from a human donor who donated a stem cell graft to a child with acute lymphoblastic leukemia.

The gene calls are TRBV7-8 and TRBJ2-3, with 7 bases that match TRBD1. The CDR3 is 16 amino acids. Unmatched junction bases numbered 12, after V lost 8 bases and J lost 1 base. Looked up from germline, CDR1 is SGHVS and CDR2 is FQNEAQ. CDR3 nucleotide sequence: TGTGCCAGCGTCCAGTTCCGACAGGGACGCACAGATACGCAGTATTTT. Translation gives CASVQFRQGRTDTQYF. Combining the CDR3 with reference TRBV7-8 and TRBJ2-3 gives the whole variable domain GAGVSQSPRYKVAKRGQDVALRCDPISGHVSLFWYQQALGQGPEFLTYFQNEAQLDKSGLPSDRFFAERPEGSVSTLKIQRTQQEDSAVYLCASVQFRQGRTDTQYFGPGTRLTVL.

In its sample, this clonotype was seen a few times. The chain employs TRBV4-1 and TRBJ2-7; D gene ambiguous. Germline CDR1 reads MGHRA; CDR2 reads YSYEKL. Deletions cut 3 bases from V and 0 bases from J, with 6 bases between. The CDR3 length is 13 residues. The CDR3, as DNA: TGCGCCAGCAGCCATACGTCCTCCTACGAGCAGTACTTC. Translating it yields CASSHTSSYEQYF.

This clonotype has only a few counts. The chain carries TRBV7-9 and TRBJ2-7; D is undetermined. V lost 4 bases and J 6 bases, leaving 10 bases between the germline ends. Germline loops: CDR1 SEHNR, CDR2 FQNEAQ (reference sequence). The CDR3 runs to 12 residues. The CDR3: CASSYGGAEQYF. CDR3 coding DNA: TGTGCCAGCAGCTACGGTGGAGCCGAGCAGTACTTC.

The table lists this clonotype with a few counts. This chain joins TRBV7-2 and TRBJ1-1; D not resolved. Trimming took 5 bases from V and 6 from J, leaving 16 bases between them. In germline, CDR1 is SGHTA, CDR2 FQGNSA. The CDR3 runs to 14 residues. The CDR3 spells CASSPRRTAPEAFF. The CDR3 nucleotides are TGTGCCAGCAGCCCCCGGAGGACGGCCCCTGAAGCTTTCTTT.

The CDR3 region is CASSEARKWFDTQYF. The CDR3, as DNA: TGTGCCAGCAGTGAAGCCCGTAAATGGTTTGATACCCAGTACTTC. V and J are TRBV2 and TRBJ2-5; no reliable D call. The V and J ends lost 0 bases and 8 bases respectively, with 16 bases between them. CDR3 length: 15 amino acids. The germline V gene has CDR1 SNHLY and CDR2 FYNNEI.

This chain joins TRBV29-1 and TRBJ2-6, with D unclear. V was pared by 2 bases and J by 0 bases, with 5 bases between. CDR1 and CDR2 (germline): SQVTM, ANQGSEA. The CDR3 sequence is 14 residues long. CDR3: CSVERSSGANVLTF. CDR3 coding DNA: TGCAGCGTTGAAAGGAGCTCTGGGGCCAACGTCCTGACTTTC.

This rearrangement joins TRBV7-2 to TRBJ2-1; D is tentatively TRBD1 or TRBD2 (6 bases each). Germline V gives CDR1 SGHTA, CDR2 FQGNSA. The V end lost 1 base, the J end lost 9 bases, and 16 bases lay between the germline ends. This CDR3 has 15 amino acids. The CDR3 DNA follows: TGTGCCAGCAGCTTAGAGGGGGGCCCAGGGAGTGAGCAGTTCTTC. Protein sequence: CASSLEGGPGSEQFF. The entire variable domain, with the rest obtained from reference TRBV7-2 and TRBJ2-1, is as follows: GAGVSQSPSNKVTEKGKDVELRCDPISGHTALYWYRQSLGQGLEFLIYFQGNSAPDKSGLPSDRFSAERTGGSVSTLTIQRTQQEDSAVYLCASSLEGGPGSEQFFGPGTRLTVL.

The chain couples TRBV15 to TRBJ2-7, with 8 bases lining up with TRBD1. With 1 base clipped from V and 1 base from J, the junction kept 6 bases outside the gene matches. CDR3 length: 16 amino acids. Per germline, CDR1 LNHNV and CDR2 YYDKDF (reference sequence). In DNA form, the CDR3 reads TGTGCCACCAGCAGAGCGGCAGGGGGCCGATCCTACGAGCAGTACTTC. Residues: CATSRAAGGRSYEQYF. Complete variable domain (other parts from reference TRBV15 and TRBJ2-7): DAMVIQNPRYQVTQFGKPVTLSCSQTLNHNVMYWYQQKSSQAPKLLFHYYDKDFNNEADTPDNFQSRRPNTSFCFLDIRSPGLGDTAMYLCATSRAAGGRSYEQYFGPGTRLTVT.

This clonotype was detected many times. The chain has TRBV18 and TRBJ2-7, with no clear D. CDR1 is KGHSH, CDR2 LQKENI, per germline. V was trimmed by 6 bases and J by 4 bases, leaving 10 bases between them. This CDR3 has 12 amino acids. The CDR3 nucleotides read TGTGCCAGCTCGCAACTTGCTTACGAGCAGTACTTC. Amino acids: CASSQLAYEQYF.

This clonotype has more than one count but fewer than ten. The rearrangement links TRBV20-1 to TRBJ2-1; the D gene could be TRBD1 or TRBD2 (6 bases each). This CDR3 contains 16 residues. V was trimmed by 3 bases and J by 0 bases, leaving 15 bases between them. Germline CDR1 DFQATT, CDR2 SNEGSKA (reference sequence). CDR3 nucleotides: TGCAGTGCTAGGCATTTAGGGGGGAGCTCCTACAATGAGCAGTTCTTC. Translated, it gives CSARHLGGSSYNEQFF.

This clonotype appeared a few times. The chain joins TRBV2 to TRBJ2-7, with D maybe TRBD1 (6 bases). With 6 bases removed from V and 5 bases from J, the gap between germline ends came to 14 bases. CDR3 length: 13 amino acids. Germline values: CDR1 SNHLY, CDR2 FYNNEI. The CDR3 region has the DNA TGTGCCAGCAGAAAAGACAGGCTGAACGAGCAGTACTTC. Protein product: CASRKDRLNEQYF.

This clonotype was found many times. This chain links TRBV28 with TRBJ2-7, with TRBD2 matching 10 bases. The J segment lost 2 bases and the V segment lost 2 bases, leaving 0 bases of the junction unmatched. This CDR3 is 14 amino acids long. The germline V gene encodes CDR1 MDHEN and CDR2 SYDVKM. The CDR3, as DNA: TGTGCCAGCAGTTTAGGGACTAGCGCCTACGAGCAGTACTTC. It codes for CASSLGTSAYEQYF.

This clonotype has more than one count but fewer than ten. This rearrangement joins TRBV12-3 or TRBV12-4 to TRBJ2-2, with TRBD1 identical over 12 bases. The CDR3 extends over 15 amino acids. The V segment lost 8 bases and the J segment 2 bases; nucleotides outside the gene matches: 3. The CDR3 DNA reads as TGTGCCAGCGGGGGACAGGGGGCAAACACCGGGGAGCTGTTTTTT. Translation: CASGGQGANTGELFF.

The chain links TRBV12-3 or TRBV12-4 to TRBJ1-5; no reliable D call. The V and J ends lost 2 bases and 0 bases respectively, with 5 bases between them. The CDR3 runs to 14 residues. In DNA, the CDR3 is TGTGCCAGCAGTTTACAGTATAGCAATCAGCCCCAGCATTTT. Its protein is CASSLQYSNQPQHF.

This clonotype was detected a few times. V is TRBV7-3 and J is TRBJ1-6, with no clear D. The germline gives CDR1 SGHTA, CDR2 FQGTGA. There are 15 residues in the CDR3. Trimming took 5 bases from V and 8 from J, leaving 16 bases between them. CDR3 sequence reads: CASSPQERAHSPLHF. CDR3 DNA sequence: TGTGCCAGCAGCCCTCAGGAGAGGGCTCATTCACCCCTCCACTTT.

This clonotype was picked up a small number of times. This sequence joins TRBV7-4 and TRBJ2-3; 15 positions match TRBD2. Germline CDR1 reads SGHVT; CDR2 reads SQSDAQ. With V trimmed by 5 bases and J by 2 bases, 11 bases remained unmatched. The CDR3 consists of 19 residues. CDR3 residues: CASSGGTSGRPLLTDTQYF. As DNA, the CDR3 is TGTGCCAGCAGCGGAGGGACTAGCGGGAGGCCGTTGCTCACAGATACGCAGTATTTT.

This clonotype was detected a few times. The genes are TRBV6-1 and TRBJ1-5, with D perhaps matching TRBD1 (6 bases). There are 15 residues in the CDR3. CDR1 is MNHNS and CDR2 is SASEGT in the germline V gene. With 9 bases removed from V and 2 bases from J, the gap between germline ends came to 17 bases. CDR3 bases: TGTGCCAGTCAGGAAGGGAACAGGGGCAATCAGCCCCAGCATTTT. Amino acid sequence: CASQEGNRGNQPQHF.

This chain uses TRBV24-1 with TRBJ2-1, with TRBD2 as a possible D gene (7 bases). The CDR3 consists of 17 residues. The germline CDR1 and CDR2 sequences are KGHDR and SFDVKD. The germline V and J ends were trimmed by 3 bases and 0 bases, with 14 bases remaining between them. DNA for the CDR3: TGTGCCACCAGTGATGGGCGGGGGACAAGCTCCTACAATGAGCAGTTCTTC. It codes for CATSDGRGTSSYNEQFF.